This passage covers 24 T cell receptor beta chains from one sample sequenced in a study of blood T cell repertoires in COVID-19. The method was immunoSEQ multiplex PCR; TCRdb's version includes in-frame clones alone and lacks a portion of them. The profile shows about 330,000 clones, approximately 88% of them singletons. Material for sequencing was peripheral blood. These receptors all come from a man in his thirties or forties with COVID-19, enrolled during active disease.

This chain links TRBV7-2 with TRBJ2-7; 8 bases match TRBD1. V gave up 1 base and J gave up 3 bases; unmatched junction bases: 11. Germline values: CDR1 SGHTA, CDR2 FQGNSA. The length of the CDR3 is 17 residues. The CDR3 region is CASSLGHGQGRVYEQYF. The CDR3 coding sequence is TGTGCCAGCAGCTTAGGCCACGGACAGGGAAGGGTCTACGAGCAGTACTTC.

The V call is TRBV5-4, the J call TRBJ2-1; 10 bases are a match to TRBD2. The ends lost 0 bases at V and 4 bases at J; junction bases unmatched: 7. The germline V gene encodes CDR1 SGHNT and CDR2 YYREEE (reference sequence). This CDR3 region has 17 residues. In DNA form, the CDR3 reads TGTGCCAGCAGCTTGGGGCTAGCGGGGGTGGGGTACAATGAGCAGTTCTTC. Translating it yields CASSLGLAGVGYNEQFF.

V is TRBV7-9 and J is TRBJ2-7; 7 positions match TRBD2. Germline CDR1 is SEHNR and CDR2 is FQNEAQ (reference sequence). The CDR3 totals 14 residues. The V segment lost 11 bases and the J segment 2 bases; nucleotides outside the gene matches: 12. CDR3 sequence: CALNDVAGPYEQYF. The DNA of the CDR3 is TGTGCCCTGAATGATGTAGCGGGTCCCTACGAGCAGTACTTC.

CDR3: CASSRLGLAGWADTQYF. In DNA, the CDR3 is TGTGCCAGCAGCCGTTTAGGACTAGCGGGGTGGGCAGATACGCAGTATTTT. V is TRBV5-4 and J is TRBJ2-3, with 12 bases matching TRBD2. CDR1 is SGHNT and CDR2 is YYREEE in the germline V gene (reference sequence). Losses at the gene ends were 4 bases for V and 4 bases for J; bases not matched to a gene: 10. The CDR3 length is 17 residues. The full variable domain, rest sourced from reference TRBV5-4 and TRBJ2-3, is ETGVTQSPTHLIKTRGQQVTLRCSSQSGHNTVSWYQQALGQGPQFIFQYYREEENGRGNFPPRFSGLQFPNYSSELNVNALELDDSALYLCASSRLGLAGWADTQYFGPGTRLTVL.

The rearrangement joins TRBV24-1 to TRBJ2-2, with D possibly matching TRBD1 (6 bases). CDR3 length equals 16 residues. The germline V gene has CDR1 KGHDR and CDR2 SFDVKD. V lost 4 bases and J 4 bases, leaving 15 bases between the germline ends. The CDR3 here is CATSDFTGIGTGELFF. CDR3 DNA: TGTGCCACCAGTGACTTTACAGGGATAGGCACCGGGGAGCTGTTTTTT.

The chain recombines TRBV30 with TRBJ1-3; TRBD1 might be the D (5 bases). V was clipped by 0 bases and J by 3 bases, with 9 bases between them. From germline, CDR1 is GTSNPN and CDR2 SVGIG (reference sequence). The CDR3 covers 14 residues. The CDR3 sequence: CAWSVQGGGNTIYF. The CDR3 DNA follows: TGTGCCTGGAGTGTCCAGGGAGGTGGAAACACCATATATTTT.

The chain recombines TRBV30 with TRBJ2-7; 9 positions agree with TRBD1. J lost 3 bases, V lost 0 bases, and 3 bases had no gene match. The CDR3 length is 14 residues. CDR1 is GTSNPN, CDR2 SVGIG, per germline (reference sequence). The CDR3 sequence: CAWSVGTGYYEQYF. The CDR3 DNA reads as TGTGCCTGGAGTGTCGGGACAGGGTACTACGAGCAGTACTTC.

In DNA form, the CDR3 reads TGTGCCATTTGGAGACAGGGCTCAAATCAGCCCCAGCATTTT. This gives the protein CAIWRQGSNQPQHF. The rearrangement joins TRBV10-3 to TRBJ1-5; TRBD1 aligns across 7 bases. CDR3 length: 14 amino acids. J gave up 4 bases and V 9 bases, and 9 bases lay outside the gene matches. The germline CDR1 and CDR2 sequences are ENHRY and SYGVKD.

As to this clone: Other DNA sequences in the sample encode the same CDR3. V is TRBV3-1 (or the pseudogene TRBV3-2) and J is TRBJ1-2, with D perhaps matching TRBD1 (5 bases). V was shortened by 2 bases and J by 5 bases, with 9 bases between the two germline ends. Germline values: CDR1 LGHDT, CDR2 YNNKEL (reference sequence). The CDR3 length is 13 residues. CDR3 nucleotide sequence: TGTGCCAGCAGCCAACCTCCAGGGTATGGCTACACCTTC. This translates into CASSQPPGYGYTF.

V usage is TRBV5-1 and J usage is TRBJ1-6; 7 nucleotides agree with TRBD1. Looked up from germline, CDR1 is SGHRS and CDR2 is YFSETQ. The junction had 6 bases not matched to a gene; V was cut back by 4 bases and J by 8 bases. The CDR3 runs to 14 residues. DNA of the CDR3: TGCGCCAGCAGCGACGGGACAGATTATTCACCCCTCCACTTT. Amino acid sequence: CASSDGTDYSPLHF. Filled out from reference TRBV5-1 and TRBJ1-6, the complete variable domain reads KAGVTQTPRYLIKTRGQQVTLSCSPISGHRSVSWYQQTPGQGLQFLFEYFSETQRNKGNFPGRFSGRQFSNSRSEMNVSTLELGDSALYLCASSDGTDYSPLHFGNGTRLTVT.

The chain couples TRBV30 to TRBJ1-1, with D perhaps TRBD1 (5 bases). The CDR3 sequence is 13 residues long. Deletions cut 0 bases from V and 4 bases from J, with 9 bases between. Germline V lookup: CDR1 GTSNPN, CDR2 SVGIG (reference sequence). The DNA of the CDR3 is TGTGCCTGGAGTGTACAGGTGGGCACTGAAGCTTTCTTT. It specifies CAWSVQVGTEAFF.

This clone appeared a few times. The sample carries other DNA sequences with the same CDR3. The chain uses TRBV19 and TRBJ1-3; D gene uncertain. The CDR3 loop spans 15 amino acids. Germline values: CDR1 LNHDA, CDR2 SQIVND (reference sequence). V lost 3 bases, J lost 0 bases, and 9 bases lay in between. The CDR3 DNA is TGTGCCAGTAGTATCGGGGAGAGCTCTGGAAACACCATATATTTT. This sequence encodes CASSIGESSGNTIYF.

V gene TRBV24-1 combines with J gene TRBJ1-2; D is unresolved. The CDR3 totals 14 residues. CDR1 is KGHDR, CDR2 SFDVKD, per germline. Trimming removed 4 bases from V and 1 base from J, with 9 bases in between. This CDR3 is CATSDAGVNYGYTF. As DNA, the CDR3 is TGTGCCACCAGTGACGCCGGGGTTAACTATGGCTACACCTTC.

This clone was picked up one time. This chain links TRBV19 with TRBJ2-4; 7 bases agree with TRBD2. V gave up 4 bases and J gave up 5 bases; unmatched junction bases: 8. CDR3 length: 15 residues. Germline V gene lookup returns CDR1 LNHDA and CDR2 SQIVND (reference sequence). CDR3 sequence (DNA): TGTGCCAGTAGTAACCGGGGAGGGCCGGAAAACATTCAGTACTTC. Its protein product is CASSNRGGPENIQYF.

The chain carries TRBV15 and TRBJ1-3; 8 bases match TRBD1. Germline CDR1 reads LNHNV; CDR2 reads YYDKDF (reference sequence). CDR3 length: 15 residues. J lost 8 bases, V lost 5 bases, and 11 bases had no gene match. This CDR3 is CATSGEQGVVDTIYF. The CDR3 DNA sequence: TGTGCCACCAGCGGCGAACAGGGGGTTGTGGACACCATATATTTT. The full variable domain, rest sourced from reference TRBV15 and TRBJ1-3, is DAMVIQNPRYQVTQFGKPVTLSCSQTLNHNVMYWYQQKSSQAPKLLFHYYDKDFNNEADTPDNFQSRRPNTSFCFLDIRSPGLGDTAMYLCATSGEQGVVDTIYFGEGSWLTVV.

The rearrangement links TRBV19 to TRBJ2-1, with TRBD2 matching 9 bases. The CDR3 length is 15 residues. Germline CDR1 is LNHDA and CDR2 is SQIVND (reference sequence). The V segment lost 7 bases and the J segment 7 bases; nucleotides outside the gene matches: 11. The CDR3 DNA sequence: TGTGCCAGTATATCGGCGGGAGGGGGAGGGAATGAGCAGTTCTTC. Translation gives CASISAGGGGNEQFF.

The V call is TRBV10-3, the J call TRBJ2-1; perhaps TRBD2 as D (7 bases). Germline CDR1 is ENHRY and CDR2 is SYGVKD. The CDR3 runs to 14 residues. Between the trimmed V and J ends, which lost 7 bases and 9 bases, there was a span of 19 bases. The CDR3 DNA reads TGTGCCATCAAGGGGGGGGTAATGTTCGGTGAGCAGTTCTTC. This sequence encodes CAIKGGVMFGEQFF.

The gene calls are TRBV7-2 and TRBJ1-6; maybe TRBD1 (6 bases). Germline V gives CDR1 SGHTA, CDR2 FQGNSA. V lost 5 bases, J lost 6 bases, and 17 bases lay in between. The CDR3 contains 16 residues. CDR3 sequence: CASSPSGAGLNSPLHF. CDR3 DNA sequence: TGTGCCAGCAGCCCCTCAGGGGCTGGCCTTAATTCACCCCTCCACTTT.

The CDR3 here is CASSPGQGQPQHF. The CDR3 DNA sequence: TGTGCCAGCAGTCCAGGACAGGGACAGCCCCAGCATTTT. The chain uses TRBV27 and TRBJ1-5; 8 bases match TRBD1. With 5 bases clipped from V and 7 bases from J, the junction kept 4 bases outside the gene matches. CDR3 length: 13 amino acids. CDR1 and CDR2 from the germline V gene are MNHEY and SMNVEV (reference sequence).

This sequence joins TRBV25-1 and TRBJ1-1; a weak D match, TRBD1 (5 bases). The CDR3 is made up of 12 amino acids. The V end lost 6 bases, the J end lost 10 bases, and 15 bases lay between the germline ends. CDR1 is MGHDK and CDR2 is SYGVNS in the germline V gene. For the CDR3, the DNA is TGTGCCAGCAGGTCAGGGATTCTGGGAGCTTTCTTT. This codes for CASRSGILGAFF. Supplemented by reference TRBV25-1 and TRBJ1-1, the full variable domain reads EADIYQTPRYLVIGTGKKITLECSQTMGHDKMYWYQQDPGMELHLIHYSYGVNSTEKGDLSSESTVSRIRTEHFPLTLESARPSHTSQYLCASRSGILGAFFGQGTRLTVV.

This chain connects TRBV6-2 or TRBV6-3 to TRBJ2-1; the match to TRBD2 covers 12 bases. This CDR3 is 16 amino acids long. With 5 bases clipped from V and 4 bases from J, the junction kept 6 bases outside the gene matches. Per the germline V gene, CDR1 is MNHEY and CDR2 is SVGEGT. DNA for the CDR3: TGTGCCAGCAGTCTGGCGACTAGCGGGGGATACAATGAGCAGTTCTTC. It codes for CASSLATSGGYNEQFF.

In nucleotides, the CDR3 is TGTGCCAGCAGCGTAACTAGCACAGATACGCAGTATTTT. Encoded protein: CASSVTSTDTQYF. The rearrangement links TRBV7-2 to TRBJ2-3; D not certain. V dropped 5 bases and J dropped 0 bases, with 6 bases sitting between them. Germline-derived CDR1 and CDR2 are SGHTA and FQGNSA. This CDR3 spans 13 amino acids.

This rearrangement joins TRBV4-1 to TRBJ2-1, with 8 bases fitting TRBD2. The length of the CDR3 is 14 residues. The V and J ends lost 1 base and 6 bases, in that order; junction bases with no gene match: 2. From germline, CDR1 is MGHRA and CDR2 YSYEKL. The CDR3 reads CASSQVLAGNEQFF. The CDR3 DNA reads as TGCGCCAGCAGCCAAGTTCTAGCGGGCAATGAGCAGTTCTTC.

The chain couples TRBV5-1 to TRBJ2-2; 9 positions match TRBD1. The germline V gene has CDR1 SGHRS and CDR2 YFSETQ. The CDR3 runs to 15 residues. V gave up 3 bases and J gave up 5 bases; unmatched junction bases: 5. CDR3 DNA sequence: TGCGCCAGCAGCTCGGGACAGGGTGGAACCGGGGAGCTGTTTTTT. Translating gives CASSSGQGGTGELFF.